The T cell receptor (beta chain) described here comes from a study of T-cell memory formation after mild COVID-19. About the study: TCR clusters were mostly donor specific. Study observations and caveats: Pre-infection memory already had some responding clones, implying cross-reactive memory joined. Clones that contracted from day 15 to 85 had balanced CD4/CD8; later expanders were CD4+ biased.

Libraries for TCRalpha and TCRbeta carried sample barcodes and unique molecular identifiers via 5'RACE. MiXCR, applied by TCRdb to the 5' RACE reads, yields one record per CDR3 protein. The sample shows some 600,000 distinct CDR3 sequences, around 16% of them seen only once. The CDR3 totals 16 residues. V lost 2 bases to trimming and J lost 2 bases, with 13 bases between them. Germline V lookup: CDR1 KGHDR, CDR2 SFDVKD. As regards this clonotype: Its antigen is unidentified.

This chain uses TRBV24-1 with TRBJ2-3; TRBD1 might be the D (6 bases). The source of this sequence is an adult woman who had mild COVID-19 (a few samples of this study predate the infection). Cell type and time point are not known. Sequenced input: PBMCs or a T cell subset sorted from them (not recorded which). The CDR3 sequence: CATSDSSGHITDTQYF. Here the CDR3 DNA reads TGTGCCACCAGTGATTCCTCGGGACACATCACAGATACGCAGTATTTT.